The T cell receptor (beta chain) described here comes from a study of cytomegalovirus exposure and HLA in healthy donors. Study conclusions and caveats: The classifier reportedly diagnosed cytomegalovirus status with high sensitivity and specificity.

TCRdb keeps only in-frame clones here, not all; method: immunoSEQ multiplex PCR. The data show some 73,000 clones, about 87% seen once. Points on this clone: Its matching antigen is unknown.

The CDR3 runs 15 residues. Trimming removed 1 base from V and 4 bases from J; junction bases left unmatched: 6. Germline V gives CDR1 MNHNS, CDR2 SASEGT. The donors were part of the approximately 130-subject validation cohort, which stood apart from the approximately 670-subject first cohort. The sequence was collected from a woman aged 18-29 years in good health and CMV-seropositive. The chain joins TRBV6-1 to TRBJ2-7, with 8 bases aligning to TRBD1. What was sequenced was PBMCs. Here the CDR3 reads CASSEDTGGPYEQYF. CDR3 nucleotides: TGTGCCAGCAGTGAAGATACAGGGGGACCTTACGAGCAGTACTTC.